A selection of T cell receptor beta chains follows, all from one sample in a study of control samples from healthy donors and cancer patients. The method was immunoSEQ multiplex PCR; TCRdb's version includes in-frame clones alone and lacks a portion of them. This table has about 100,000 clones, around 85% appearing once. Sequencing was done on a sample of blood. Receptors were obtained from a man under 40 in good health. Both conserved end residues are trimmed from each CDR3. Fields, in order: V gene, J gene, CDR3 protein.

TRBV28	TRBJ2-3	ASSLADTQY
TRBV4-1	TRBJ2-1	ASSQDASGMTYNEQF
TRBV19	TRBJ2-7	ASSTGTSGNYEQY
TRBV6-5	TRBJ1-1	ASSYLVNTEAF
TRBV23-1	TRBJ2-6	ASSLRGYRTGGFGANVLT
TRBV5-1	TRBJ1-4	ASSFTGRVRGSEKLF
TRBV7-9	TRBJ1-1	ASRPRGGISLNTEAF
TRBV19	TRBJ1-5	ASRPTGNNQPQH
TRBV7-2	TRBJ2-1	ASRMGGLIYNEQF
TRBV14	TRBJ1-4	ASSQTGGDEKLF
TRBV7-9	TRBJ2-1	ASSSGTSGGSRYNEQF
TRBV11-3	TRBJ1-2	ASSYSRQGGYGYT
TRBV9	TRBJ1-2	ASSSQGIGYGYT
TRBV12-3/TRBV12-4	TRBJ1-1	ASTLRRGEAF
TRBV7-3	TRBJ2-3	ASSSRTSGATDTQY
TRBV19	TRBJ1-1	ASSWTGGRGNTEAF
TRBV27	TRBJ1-6	ASSFWAVPAYNSPLH
TRBV18	TRBJ2-6	ASSHGQGHSGANVLT
TRBV19	TRBJ1-6	ASSISQGMGPLH
TRBV5-4	TRBJ2-1	ASSLLVGEQF
TRBV28	TRBJ1-2	ATPGDYGYT
TRBV14	TRBJ1-1	ASSYTTNTEAF
TRBV5-1	TRBJ1-1	ASSLTGEFGTEAF
TRBV11-2	TRBJ2-2	ASSQGTINTGELF
TRBV5-6	TRBJ1-3	ASSSGVYSGNTIY
TRBV7-9	TRBJ2-2	ASSFPDRDGELF
TRBV7-9	TRBJ1-3	ASSLSQGTGNTIY
TRBV12-3/TRBV12-4	TRBJ1-1	ASSLDGNTEAF
TRBV6-9	TRBJ2-7	ASSWRQGGSYEQY
TRBV5-1	TRBJ2-7	ASSGGAGSYEQY
TRBV7-8	TRBJ2-7	ASSRAFSYEQY
TRBV12-5	TRBJ2-1	ACAEFDEQF
TRBV7-6	TRBJ1-5	ASSLVGGSNQPQH
TRBV28	TRBJ1-1	ASSLQDIRTEAF
TRBV19	TRBJ2-7	ASSIGQGTGEQY
TRBV11-3	TRBJ1-3	ASSLGPGNTIY
TRBV19	TRBJ1-3	ASSIPGNTIY
TRBV18	TRBJ1-1	ASSPGTGDLGEAF
TRBV2	TRBJ1-1	ASKRQVMNTEAF
TRBV30	TRBJ1-4	AFLQENNEKLF
TRBV5-4	TRBJ1-2	ASSVEANYGYT
TRBV4-1	TRBJ1-3	ASSQDWTVSGNTIY